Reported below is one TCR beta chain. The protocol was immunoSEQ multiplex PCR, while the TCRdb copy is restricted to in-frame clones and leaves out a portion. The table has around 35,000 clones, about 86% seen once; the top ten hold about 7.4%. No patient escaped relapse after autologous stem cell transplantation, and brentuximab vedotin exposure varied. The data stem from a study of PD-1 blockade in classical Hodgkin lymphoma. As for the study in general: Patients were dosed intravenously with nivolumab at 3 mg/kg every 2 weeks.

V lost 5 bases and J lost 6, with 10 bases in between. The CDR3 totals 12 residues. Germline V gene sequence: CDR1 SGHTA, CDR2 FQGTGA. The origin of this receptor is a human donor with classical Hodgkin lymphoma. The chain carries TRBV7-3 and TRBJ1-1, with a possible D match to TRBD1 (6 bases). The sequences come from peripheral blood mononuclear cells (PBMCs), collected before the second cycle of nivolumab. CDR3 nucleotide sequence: TGTGCCAGCAGCCAGGGGAGCTCTGAAGCTTTCTTT. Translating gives CASSQGSSEAFF.